Following are 15 T cell receptor beta chains from one sample sequenced in a study of circulating tumor DNA in untreated peripheral T-cell lymphoma. Sequencing was performed with immunoSEQ multiplex PCR; in TCRdb, only in-frame clones are kept and a portion is missing. The table lists some 10,000 clones, around 76% of them singletons, with less than 40% in the top ten. The sample consisted of tumor tissue. Every receptor here comes from a human donor with peripheral T-cell lymphoma.

V is TRBV7-2 and J is TRBJ2-3; 10 nucleotides align to TRBD2. The germline gives CDR1 SGHTA, CDR2 FQGNSA. This CDR3 comprises 14 residues. V was clipped by 5 bases and J by 6 bases; unmatched bases: 5. This CDR3 is CASSRELAGDTQYF. The CDR3 coding sequence is TGTGCCAGCAGCCGAGAACTAGCGGGGGATACGCAGTATTTT.

V usage is TRBV11-3 and J usage is TRBJ2-1; 7 nucleotides agree with TRBD1. CDR1 SGHNT and CDR2 YENEEA come from the germline V gene. V lost 5 bases and J lost 7; bases outside the gene matches: 23. The CDR3 is made up of 19 amino acids. CDR3 protein: CASSVVSGVETGNKNEQFF. The CDR3 bases are TGTGCCAGCAGCGTTGTATCAGGTGTAGAGACAGGGAATAAGAATGAGCAGTTCTTC.

V is TRBV6-8 and J is TRBJ1-4; tentatively, D is TRBD1 (6 bases). This CDR3 is 14 amino acids long. Germline assignment: CDR1 MNHGY and CDR2 SAAAGT. Trimming removed 2 bases from V and 7 bases from J, with 11 bases in between. The CDR3 nucleotides are TGTGCCAGCAGTTACACAGAGGACAGTGAAAAACTGTTTTTT. It yields the protein CASSYTEDSEKLFF.

The chain links TRBV28 to TRBJ1-4; D might be TRBD1 (5 bases). Germline CDR1 reads MDHEN; CDR2 reads SYDVKM. Trimming cost V 3 bases and J 0 bases, with 20 bases left between them. The CDR3 loop spans 19 amino acids. The CDR3 DNA is TGTGCCAGCAGTTTGGACACGAGAAACACAATTTCAACTAATGAAAAACTGTTTTTT. Its protein product is CASSLDTRNTISTNEKLFF. The complete variable domain, with remaining parts taken from reference TRBV28 and TRBJ1-4, reads DVKVTQSSRYLVKRTGEKVFLECVQDMDHENMFWYRQDPGLGLRLIYFSYDVKMKEKGDIPEGYSVSREKKERFSLILESASTNQTSMYLCASSLDTRNTISTNEKLFFGSGTQLSVL.

V usage is TRBV6-8 and J usage is TRBJ1-5; weak D call: TRBD1 (6 bases). Germline V gives CDR1 MNHGY, CDR2 SAAAGT. The CDR3 length is 15 residues. Trimming took off 2 bases at V and 2 bases at J, with 10 bases between the two ends. Here the CDR3 reads CASSYGRQGNQPQHF. As DNA, the CDR3 is TGTGCCAGCAGTTACGGGAGACAGGGCAATCAGCCCCAGCATTTT.

The chain uses TRBV5-1 and TRBJ2-3; D is undetermined. Trimming left V 2 bases short and J 2 bases short, with 12 bases between. The length of the CDR3 is 15 residues. Germline V gives CDR1 SGHRS, CDR2 YFSETQ. The CDR3 DNA sequence: TGCGCCAGCAGCTTTGACCGCCCCGACACAGATACGCAGTATTTT. Protein sequence: CASSFDRPDTDTQYF.

V usage is TRBV19 and J usage is TRBJ1-1; the match to TRBD1 covers 9 bases. This CDR3 is built from 15 residues. Trimming took 5 bases from V and 1 from J; bases not matched to a gene: 5. Germline CDR1 is LNHDA and CDR2 is SQIVND (reference sequence). The CDR3 coding sequence is TGTGCCAGTAGTCCATGGACAGGGGCGAACACTGAAGCTTTCTTT. This codes for CASSPWTGANTEAFF.

The chain combines TRBV5-1 with TRBJ1-1, with D unresolved. CDR3 length: 16 residues. The V and J ends lost 3 bases and 4 bases respectively, with 19 bases between them. Germline CDR1 and CDR2: SGHRS and YFSETQ. The CDR3 DNA reads TGCGCCAGCAGCTCGGGGATGACTGGACTAGGCACTGAAGCTTTCTTT. Residues: CASSSGMTGLGTEAFF.

The chain joins TRBV12-5 to TRBJ2-7, with 7 positions matching TRBD1. In germline, CDR1 is LGHNT, CDR2 FRNRAP. The ends lost 6 bases at V and 5 bases at J; junction bases unmatched: 10. The CDR3 contains 14 residues. Written as DNA, the CDR3 is TGTGCTAGTGGGAGAAGAGACAGGGCGCACGAGCAGTACTTC. The encoded protein is CASGRRDRAHEQYF.

This sequence joins TRBV7-2 and TRBJ1-2; possibly TRBD1 for D (5 bases). Germline lookup yields CDR1 SGHTA and CDR2 FQGNSA. The CDR3 extends over 13 amino acids. Trimming stripped 5 bases from V and 5 bases from J, with 12 bases between. The CDR3 loop is CASSGRAGYGYTF. CDR3 bases: TGTGCCAGCAGCGGTCGGGCAGGGTATGGCTACACCTTC.

The genes are TRBV2 and TRBJ1-1, with a possible D match to TRBD1 (6 bases). The length of the CDR3 is 14 residues. Trimming stripped 6 bases from V and 7 bases from J, with 18 bases between. Germline V gene sequence: CDR1 SNHLY, CDR2 FYNNEI. This CDR3 is CASRASAGGVEAFF. In DNA, the CDR3 is TGTGCCAGCAGGGCATCGGCGGGGGGCGTTGAAGCTTTCTTT. Together with reference TRBV2 and TRBJ1-1, the CDR3 gives the full variable domain: EPEVTQTPSHQVTQMGQEVILRCVPISNHLYFYWYRQILGQKVEFLVSFYNNEISEKSEIFDDQFSVERPDGSNFTLKIRSTKLEDSAMYFCASRASAGGVEAFFGQGTRLTVV.

V usage is TRBV6-8 and J usage is TRBJ1-2, with 11 bases aligning to TRBD1. Per germline, CDR1 MNHGY and CDR2 SAAAGT. The CDR3 spans 16 residues. The V segment lost 10 bases and the J segment 2 bases; nucleotides outside the gene matches: 12. The CDR3 sequence: CATTSGRTGGNYGYTF. In DNA, the CDR3 is TGTGCCACCACAAGTGGGCGGACAGGGGGCAACTATGGCTACACCTTC.

This chain uses TRBV6-7 with TRBJ1-6, with D uncertain. TRBV6-7 is noted as an ORF with a role that remains uncertain. The CDR3 sequence is 15 residues long. Deletions cut 2 bases from V and 8 bases from J, with 13 bases between. The CDR3 DNA sequence: TGTGCCAGCAGTTACGGGCGGAACGCCGATTCACCCCTCCACTTT. Its protein product is CASSYGRNADSPLHF.

The gene calls are TRBV11-3 and TRBJ2-3, with D possibly TRBD2 on 6 matching bases. Germline lookup yields CDR1 SGHNT and CDR2 YENEEA. V lost 8 bases and J 2 bases, leaving 14 bases between the germline ends. CDR3 length equals 14 residues. The CDR3 sequence: CASSRGLSTDTQYF. In DNA, the CDR3 is TGTGCCAGCTCTAGGGGACTTTCCACAGATACGCAGTATTTT. The full variable domain, its missing parts supplied by reference TRBV11-3 and TRBJ2-3, is EAGVVQSPRYKIIEKKQPVAFWCNPISGHNTLYWYLQNLGQGPELLIRYENEEAVDDSQLPKDRFSAERLKGVDSTLKIQPAELGDSAVYLCASSRGLSTDTQYFGPGTRLTVL.

The gene calls are TRBV6-8 and TRBJ1-5, with D unclear. Trimming pared 8 bases from V and 4 bases from J, leaving 18 bases between. The CDR3 spans 15 residues. In germline, CDR1 is MNHGY, CDR2 SAAAGT. CDR3: CASLEWVTVNQPQHF. In nucleotides, the CDR3 is TGTGCCAGCCTCGAGTGGGTAACGGTAAATCAGCCCCAGCATTTT.